This T cell receptor beta chain was sequenced for a study of identical twins. The CDR3 runs 16 residues. V lost 3 bases and J lost 4, with 19 bases in between. Germline V gene lookup returns CDR1 SGHRS and CDR2 YFSETQ. TCRdb processed the 5' RACE reads anew with MiXCR; each CDR3 protein has one entry. The sample lists about 690,000 distinct CDR3 sequences; around 6% were seen once. In this sample, this clonotype turned up a few times. The gene calls are TRBV5-1 and TRBJ2-5; D is possibly TRBD2 (6 bases). The receptor comes from a man aged 18-30 years in good health. Sequencing was performed on naive T cells sorted from blood. The CDR3, as DNA: TGCGCCAGCAGCTCCCTTGGGACCGCCGGGGGAGAGACCCAGTACTTC. It specifies CASSSLGTAGGETQYF. Based on the CDR3 plus reference TRBV5-1 and TRBJ2-5, the full variable domain is KAGVTQTPRYLIKTRGQQVTLSCSPISGHRSVSWYQQTPGQGLQFLFEYFSETQRNKGNFPGRFSGRQFSNSRSEMNVSTLELGDSALYLCASSSLGTAGGETQYFGPGTRLLVL.